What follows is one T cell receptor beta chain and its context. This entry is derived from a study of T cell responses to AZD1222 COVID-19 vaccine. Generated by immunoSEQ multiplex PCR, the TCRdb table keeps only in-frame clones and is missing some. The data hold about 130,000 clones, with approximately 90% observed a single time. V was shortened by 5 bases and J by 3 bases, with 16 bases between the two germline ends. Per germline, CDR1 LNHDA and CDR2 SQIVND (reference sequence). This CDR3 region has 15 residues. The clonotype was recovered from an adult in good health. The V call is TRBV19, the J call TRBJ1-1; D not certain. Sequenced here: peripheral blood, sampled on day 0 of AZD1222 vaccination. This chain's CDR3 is CASSPTERLYTEAFF. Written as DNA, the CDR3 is TGTGCCAGTAGTCCGACCGAGAGGTTGTACACTGAAGCTTTCTTT.